Below, 22 T cell receptor beta chains from the same sample are listed, as sequenced in a study of cytomegalovirus exposure and HLA in healthy donors. PCR used 60 Vbeta primers and 13 Jbeta primers. Method: immunoSEQ multiplex PCR; TCRdb's copy keeps in-frame clones and lacks some. The top ten hold 8.5% of the sample, which has under 200,000 clones, approximately 82% seen once. Sequenced sample: PBMCs. These receptors all stem from a male donor in good health and CMV-seropositive.

The rearrangement joins TRBV5-1 to TRBJ1-1; a weak D match, TRBD1 (6 bases). Germline lookup yields CDR1 SGHRS and CDR2 YFSETQ. This CDR3 region has 14 residues. Trimming left V 3 bases short and J 3 bases short, with 12 bases between. The CDR3 DNA reads as TGCGCCAGCAGCTCTCAGACAGGAGACACTGAAGCTTTCTTT. Its translation: CASSSQTGDTEAFF.

V gene TRBV11-2 combines with J gene TRBJ1-2, with 8 nucleotides matching TRBD1. The ends lost 4 bases at V and 8 bases at J; junction bases unmatched: 6. The germline CDR1 and CDR2 sequences are SGHAT and FQNNGV. CDR3 length equals 13 residues. CDR3 DNA: TGTGCCAGCAGCTCCGACAGGGGTGCAGGCTACACCTTC. Encoded protein: CASSSDRGAGYTF. Complete variable domain (other parts from reference TRBV11-2 and TRBJ1-2): EAGVAQSPRYKIIEKRQSVAFWCNPISGHATLYWYQQILGQGPKLLIQFQNNGVVDDSQLPKDRFSAERLKGVDSTLKIQPAKLEDSAVYLCASSSDRGAGYTFGSGTRLTVV.

The V and J genes are TRBV30 and TRBJ1-1, with D hard to call. CDR3 length: 13 residues. Trimming pared 0 bases from V and 8 bases from J, leaving 13 bases between. Germline values: CDR1 GTSNPN, CDR2 SVGIG (reference sequence). CDR3 sequence: CAWSVLSVSEAFF. The CDR3 region has the DNA TGTGCCTGGAGTGTACTATCGGTCAGCGAAGCTTTCTTT.

The sample holds one count of this clone. The chain links TRBV28 to TRBJ2-5, with 10 positions matching TRBD1. Looked up from germline, CDR1 is MDHEN and CDR2 is SYDVKM. Trimming cost V 3 bases and J 6 bases; bases outside gene matches: 4. The CDR3 contains 14 residues. The CDR3 bases are TGTGCCAGCAGTTTTGACAGGGGGCGGAAGACCCAGTACTTC. Protein: CASSFDRGRKTQYF.

The rearrangement links TRBV18 to TRBJ2-6, with unresolved D. There are 17 residues in the CDR3. The germline CDR1 and CDR2 sequences are KGHSH and LQKENI. Trimming cost V 0 bases and J 0 bases, with 9 bases left between them. CDR3 nucleotides: TGTGCCAGCTCACCACCGCGCTGGAGCTCTGGGGCCAACGTCCTGACTTTC. This gives the protein CASSPPRWSSGANVLTF.

The chain combines TRBV6-5 with TRBJ1-5, with D perhaps matching TRBD1 (6 bases). V was trimmed by 5 bases and J by 7 bases, leaving 12 bases between them. Per the germline V gene, CDR1 is MNHEY and CDR2 is SVGAGI. This CDR3 has 13 amino acids. This CDR3 is CASSRGQLQPQHF. Here the CDR3 DNA reads TGTGCCAGCAGTAGAGGACAGCTCCAGCCCCAGCATTTT.

V gene TRBV7-2 combines with J gene TRBJ1-2; 8 positions match TRBD1. In germline, CDR1 is SGHTA, CDR2 FQGNSA. The CDR3 is 13 amino acids. With 7 bases clipped from V and 6 bases from J, the junction kept 7 bases outside the gene matches. The CDR3 spells CTSTVGTGHGYTF. Here the CDR3 DNA reads TGTACCAGCACCGTCGGGACAGGCCATGGCTACACCTTC.

This rearrangement joins TRBV6-1 to TRBJ1-2; no clear D. V was clipped by 4 bases and J by 1 base, with 13 bases between them. Germline V gene data show CDR1 as MNHNS and CDR2 as SASEGT. This CDR3 is 15 amino acids long. This CDR3 reads CASSGPLQYNYGYTF. The CDR3 DNA follows: TGTGCCAGCAGTGGTCCGTTACAGTATAACTATGGCTACACCTTC.

The CDR3, as DNA: TGTGCCAGCAGCGTAGGGACAGGAGGACTCTCTGGAAACACCATATATTTT. Protein: CASSVGTGGLSGNTIYF. The V and J genes are TRBV9 and TRBJ1-3, with 7 bases that match TRBD1. The ends lost 0 bases at V and 0 bases at J; junction bases unmatched: 6. Germline V CDR1 and CDR2: SGDLS, YYNGEE. The CDR3 runs 17 residues.

The CDR3 DNA is TGTGCCAGCGCTAGGCTAGCGGATGGGGTCGGGGAGCTGTTTTTT. It encodes CASARLADGVGELFF. The chain links TRBV9 to TRBJ2-2, with TRBD2 identical over 7 bases. Germline lookup yields CDR1 SGDLS and CDR2 YYNGEE. The ends lost 7 bases at V and 7 bases at J; junction bases unmatched: 13. This CDR3 is 15 amino acids long.

The rearrangement uses TRBV18 and TRBJ1-4, with D uncertain. Germline CDR1 reads KGHSH; CDR2 reads LQKENI. Between the trimmed V and J ends, which lost 5 bases and 8 bases, there was a span of 12 bases. The CDR3 is 13 residues long. The CDR3 sequence is CASSSGSREKLFF. Written as DNA, the CDR3 is TGTGCCAGCTCATCCGGGTCCCGGGAAAAACTGTTTTTT.

The rearrangement joins TRBV7-2 to TRBJ2-3; D unresolved. V lost 2 bases and J lost 0, with 12 bases in between. From germline, CDR1 is SGHTA and CDR2 FQGNSA. The CDR3 consists of 16 residues. CDR3 residues: CASSLTQASSTDTQYF. Written as DNA, the CDR3 is TGTGCCAGCAGCTTAACCCAGGCCTCTAGCACAGATACGCAGTATTTT.

This chain uses TRBV7-2 with TRBJ2-3, with 7 bases fitting TRBD2. J lost 5 bases, V lost 3 bases, and 8 bases had no gene match. Germline V gene data show CDR1 as SGHTA and CDR2 as FQGNSA. The CDR3 totals 15 residues. The DNA for the CDR3 is TGTGCCAGCAGCTTTAGACCGGGAGGAGGAGATACGCAGTATTTT. Protein product: CASSFRPGGGDTQYF.

Only one count was recorded for this clone. V usage is TRBV6-1 and J usage is TRBJ2-2; TRBD2 is a possible D gene (6 bases). The germline V and J ends were trimmed by 6 bases and 7 bases, with 15 bases remaining between them. The CDR3 has 14 amino acids. Germline assignment: CDR1 MNHNS and CDR2 SASEGT. This CDR3 is CASRGGGPLGELFF. CDR3 DNA: TGTGCCAGCAGGGGGGGAGGCCCCCTCGGGGAGCTGTTTTTT.

The chain links TRBV6-5 to TRBJ2-1, with unresolved D. V dropped 6 bases and J dropped 7 bases, with 13 bases sitting between them. Germline V lookup: CDR1 MNHEY, CDR2 SVGAGI. CDR3 length: 13 amino acids. The CDR3 loop is CASSEYGANEQFF. In DNA, the CDR3 is TGTGCCAGCAGCGAATACGGAGCGAATGAGCAGTTCTTC.

The V and J genes are TRBV28 and TRBJ1-1; D is undetermined. Germline V gives CDR1 MDHEN, CDR2 SYDVKM. CDR3 length: 11 residues. The germline V and J ends were trimmed by 2 bases and 8 bases, with 6 bases remaining between them. The CDR3 DNA reads as TGTGCCAGCAGTTTAAGCCCGGAAGCTTTCTTT. Its protein is CASSLSPEAFF.

The gene calls are TRBV30 and TRBJ1-4; D might be TRBD1 (6 bases). This CDR3 has 14 residues. The germline CDR1 and CDR2 sequences are GTSNPN and SVGIG (reference sequence). Trimming took off 3 bases at V and 5 bases at J, with 13 bases between the two ends. CDR3 sequence (DNA): TGTGCCTGGAGCGTACTGACAGGAAATGAAAAACTGTTTTTT. Its protein product is CAWSVLTGNEKLFF.

This rearrangement joins TRBV5-6 to TRBJ1-3; D not certain. There are 15 residues in the CDR3. From germline, CDR1 is SGHDT and CDR2 YYEEEE. Trimming pared 4 bases from V and 0 bases from J, leaving 11 bases between. The CDR3: CASSLLAGSGNTIYF. The CDR3 DNA sequence: TGTGCCAGCAGCCTACTTGCGGGCTCTGGAAACACCATATATTTT.

V is TRBV25-1 and J is TRBJ1-2; no clear D. The ends were cut back, 3 bases at V and 7 bases at J, with 18 bases in the middle. The CDR3 sequence is 15 residues long. CDR1 and CDR2 from the germline V gene are MGHDK and SYGVNS. This CDR3 reads CASSESAHGRRGYTF. The CDR3 DNA follows: TGTGCCAGCAGTGAGTCCGCACACGGGAGACGTGGCTACACCTTC.

This clone was observed a few times. V gene TRBV14 combines with J gene TRBJ2-7; possible D gene TRBD2, 6 bases. Germline V gene sequence: CDR1 SGHDN, CDR2 FVKESK. Trimming took off 0 bases at V and 4 bases at J, with 16 bases between the two ends. The CDR3 extends over 16 amino acids. The CDR3 sequence is CASSQERSGRYYEQYF. CDR3 in DNA: TGTGCCAGCAGCCAAGAAAGGAGTGGGAGGTATTACGAGCAGTACTTC.

V is TRBV5-1 and J is TRBJ1-1; D gene uncertain. Germline V gene sequence: CDR1 SGHRS, CDR2 YFSETQ. This CDR3 is 14 amino acids long. V shed 0 bases and J shed 1 base, with 7 bases lying between them. CDR3 in amino acids: CASSLDHRNTEAFF. DNA of the CDR3: TGCGCCAGCAGCTTGGACCACAGGAACACTGAAGCTTTCTTT.

V usage is TRBV4-1 and J usage is TRBJ2-5, with 8 bases aligning to TRBD2. Germline V gene sequence: CDR1 MGHRA, CDR2 YSYEKL. With V trimmed by 0 bases and J by 5 bases, 11 bases remained unmatched. The CDR3 is 17 amino acids. The CDR3 region has the DNA TGCGCCAGCAGCCAAGATCCCGCCCCTGGCGGGAGGGAGACCCAGTACTTC. It encodes CASSQDPAPGGRETQYF.